This is a list of T cell receptor beta chains from one sample in a study of cytomegalovirus exposure and HLA in healthy donors. Profiling relied on immunoSEQ multiplex PCR, and the TCRdb table lists in-frame clones only, not all of them. The sample lists under 200,000 clones, around 69% occurring once. The material sequenced was PBMCs. These receptors all come from a man in his sixties in good health and CMV-seronegative. The CDR3 runs from the conserved cysteine through the conserved F or W. D genes are given only for firm matches. Expanded clones are given a class, and other clones once, few, many or no size at all.

J gene	D gene	V gene	clone size	CDR3 DNA	CDR3 protein
TRBJ2-3	.	TRBV4-1	once	TGCGCCAGCAGCCAAGATCGGGTTTTAGGAAGCACAGATACGCAGTATTTT	CASSQDRVLGSTDTQYF
TRBJ2-3	.	TRBV13	.	TGTGCCAGCAGCGGTAGGGGGTTCCGTAGAGATACGCAGTATTTT	CASSGRGFRRDTQYF
TRBJ2-7	.	TRBV29-1	.	TGCAGCGTTGACAGGGCAGGGACCTACGAGCAGTACTTC	CSVDRAGTYEQYF
TRBJ2-1	TRBD2	TRBV7-9	.	TGTTCCAGCAGGACGTCTTGGCCGGCGGGGGGCTACAATGAGCAGTTCTTC	CSSRTSWPAGGYNEQFF
TRBJ2-5	.	TRBV9	.	TGTGCCAGCTCGGAGGGAGGACAAGAGACCCAGTACTTC	CASSEGGQETQYF
TRBJ2-5	TRBD2	TRBV6-4	.	TGTGCCAGCAGTGAACTAGCGGGGGGAGAGACCCAGTACTTC	CASSELAGGETQYF
TRBJ2-5	TRBD2	TRBV30	few	TGTGCCTGGGCCTCCGGACTAGCGGGGGGGCTAGAAGAGACCCAGTACTTC	CAWASGLAGGLEETQYF
TRBJ2-3	.	TRBV9	.	TGTGCCAGCAGCGTAGCTGGAGACGGAAGCACAGATACGCAGTATTTT	CASSVAGDGSTDTQYF
TRBJ1-1	.	TRBV5-1	.	TGCGCCAGCAGCCGTACCGACGGGTCCGAAGCTTTCTTT	CASSRTDGSEAFF
TRBJ2-7	TRBD2	TRBV7-2	.	TGTGCCAGCAGCTTGCAACTAGCGGTACAGCACTTC	CASSLQLAVQHF
TRBJ1-4	.	TRBV19	.	TGTGCCAGTAGTGCCCGGGGGGGTCTCTATGAAAAACTGTTTTTT	CASSARGGLYEKLFF
TRBJ2-7	.	TRBV11-2	.	TGTGCCAGCAGCTTAGGTTATAGCTCCTACGAGCAGTACTTC	CASSLGYSSYEQYF
TRBJ1-2	TRBD1	TRBV28	few	TGTGCCAGCAGCTCTGGACAGGCGCTCGGCTACACCTTC	CASSSGQALGYTF
TRBJ2-5	TRBD1	TRBV10-2	few	TGCGCCAGCACCCGGACAGGAGTGGTGCGGCAAGAGACCCAGTACTTC	CASTRTGVVRQETQYF
TRBJ2-3	.	TRBV11-2	.	TGTGCCAGCAGACATGAGGGGGGCACAGATACGCAGTATTTT	CASRHEGGTDTQYF
TRBJ1-2	.	TRBV11-1	.	TGTGCCAGCAGCTCGCAGCGGACAGTCAACTATGGCTACACCTTC	CASSSQRTVNYGYTF
TRBJ1-2	.	TRBV6-5	.	TGTGCCAGCAGTTACGCAGGGCCGGATGGCTACACCTTC	CASSYAGPDGYTF
TRBJ2-1	.	TRBV11-1	.	TGTGCCAGCAGCCCGGCGAACAGGGTTGTCGATGAGCAGTTCTTC	CASSPANRVVDEQFF
TRBJ2-2	TRBD2	TRBV30	few	TGTGCCTGGAACAGCGGGAGTACAGCGGCCGGGGAGCTGTTTTTT	CAWNSGSTAAGELFF
TRBJ2-7	TRBD2	TRBV28	.	TGTGCCAGCAGTTTGATTAGCGGGGGTACCTACGAGCAGTACTTC	CASSLISGGTYEQYF
TRBJ2-5	TRBD2	TRBV29-1	.	TGCAGCGTTGGGACTAGCGGGAGGGTGGAGACCCAGTACTTC	CSVGTSGRVETQYF